This T cell receptor beta chain emerged from a study of blood T cell repertoires in COVID-19. The junction had 14 bases not matched to a gene; V was cut back by 5 bases and J by 3 bases. CDR3 length equals 19 residues. Germline values: CDR1 PRHDT, CDR2 FYEKMQ (reference sequence). Authors' processing steps: Cell counts per sample came from amplifying reference gene primers. Assay used: immunoSEQ multiplex PCR; TCRdb lists only in-frame clones, some missing. Clonal size and the V and J genes are those of that table, whereas D and trimming came from the DNA. This repertoire shows 300,000 to 350,000 clones, 80% to 90% found once; its top ten account for about 5%. Residents of 20 to 25 US areas, aged 18 to 89 years, made up the participants. Cohort 3 recovery required two negative PCRs, clearance, or symptom resolution.

The source is a man younger than 45 who had recovered from COVID-19. The V gene is TRBV13, the J gene TRBJ2-7, with 15 positions matching TRBD2. Sequenced: PBMCs or T cells enriched from blood (not recorded which). The CDR3 DNA is TGTGCCAGCAGCCCGGGACTAGCGGGGGGCCCCATTGCTAGCTACGAGCAGTACTTC. As protein: CASSPGLAGGPIASYEQYF.